This section outlines one T cell receptor (beta chain) sequence together with its context. The sample comes from a study of identical twins. TCRdb reprocessed the 5' RACE reads with MiXCR, giving one entry per CDR3 protein. The repertoire holds hundreds of thousands of distinct CDR3 sequences, with around 24% as singletons. These data are also associated with another study on T cells expressing NK-cell markers. From that study: Underlying the TCR beta repertoires were sorted CD3+CD56+NKG2C+, CD3+CD56+NKG2C- and CD3+CD56-NKG2C+ T cells. Dominant NKG2C+ clonotypes in six donors made up 1.0-7.0% of CD8+ T cells. In a few donors, these clonotypes also led the CD3+CD56-NKG2C+ fraction.

The sample was CD4+ T cells sorted from blood. This receptor was obtained from a woman aged 18-30 years in good health.

CDR3 nucleotide sequence: TGTGCCAGCAGTTTGCGGACAGCCGGGGAGCTGTTTTTT. As protein: CASSLRTAGELFF. J is TRBJ2-2 and V is TRBV2, with D maybe TRBD1 (6 bases). Germline V gene lookup returns CDR1 SNHLY and CDR2 FYNNEI. This CDR3 comprises 13 residues. The V end lost 5 bases, the J end lost 6 bases, and 10 bases lay between the germline ends.